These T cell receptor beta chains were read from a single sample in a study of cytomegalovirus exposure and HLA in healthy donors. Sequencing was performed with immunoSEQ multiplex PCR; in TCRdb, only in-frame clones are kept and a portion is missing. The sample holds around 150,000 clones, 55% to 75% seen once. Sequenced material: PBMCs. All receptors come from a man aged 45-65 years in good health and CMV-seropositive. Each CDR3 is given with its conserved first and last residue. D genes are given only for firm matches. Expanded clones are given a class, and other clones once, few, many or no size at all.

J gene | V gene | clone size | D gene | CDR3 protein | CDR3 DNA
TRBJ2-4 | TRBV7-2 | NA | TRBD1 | CASSASSTGKNIQYF | TGTGCCAGCAGCGCGTCATCGACAGGGAAAAACATTCAGTACTTC
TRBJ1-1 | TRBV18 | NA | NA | CASSDSRNTEAFF | TGTGCCAGCTCAGACAGTAGAAACACTGAAGCTTTCTTT
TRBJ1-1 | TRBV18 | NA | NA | CASSPQDKPGEAFF | TGTGCCAGCTCACCACAGGACAAGCCTGGTGAAGCTTTCTTT
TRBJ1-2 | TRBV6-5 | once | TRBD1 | CASSPRDRRNYGYTF | TGTGCCAGCAGTCCCCGGGACAGGCGAAACTATGGCTACACCTTC
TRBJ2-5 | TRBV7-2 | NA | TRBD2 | CASSSAGAGETQYF | TGTGCCAGCAGCTCAGCGGGGGCGGGTGAGACCCAGTACTTC
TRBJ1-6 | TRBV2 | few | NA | CASIEWAVNSPLHF | TGTGCCAGCATAGAGTGGGCAGTCAATTCACCCCTCCACTTT
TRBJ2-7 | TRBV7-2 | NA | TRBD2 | CASSLTSGGRGNEQYF | TGTGCCAGCAGCCTTACTAGCGGGGGGCGAGGGAACGAGCAGTACTTC
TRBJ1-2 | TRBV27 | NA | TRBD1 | CASSSGQGYGYTF | TGTGCCAGCAGTTCGGGACAGGGCTATGGCTACACCTTC
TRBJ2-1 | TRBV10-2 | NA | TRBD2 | CASSMGVAGGDEQFF | TGCGCCAGCAGTATGGGAGTAGCGGGAGGAGATGAGCAGTTCTTC
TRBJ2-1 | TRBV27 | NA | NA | CASSTGRLTGTNEQFF | TGTGCCAGCAGTACAGGGCGACTAACGGGGACGAATGAGCAGTTCTTC
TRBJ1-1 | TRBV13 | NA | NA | CASSLAPGGTEAFF | TGTGCCAGCAGCTTAGCCCCGGGGGGTACTGAAGCTTTCTTT
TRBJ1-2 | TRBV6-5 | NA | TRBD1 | CASSYSTGSPTYGYTF | TGTGCCAGCAGTTACTCGACAGGGAGTCCCACCTATGGCTACACCTTC
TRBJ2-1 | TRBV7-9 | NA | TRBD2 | CASSLEGAGDEQFF | TGTGCCAGCAGCTTAGAAGGGGCGGGGGATGAGCAGTTCTTC
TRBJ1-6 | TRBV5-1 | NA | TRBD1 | CASSSGQGPNSPLHF | TGCGCCAGCAGTAGCGGACAGGGGCCCAATTCACCCCTCCACTTT
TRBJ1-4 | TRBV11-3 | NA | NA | CASSPTLSGGSATNEKLFF | TGTGCCAGCAGCCCGACGTTGAGCGGGGGATCTGCAACTAATGAAAAACTGTTTTTT
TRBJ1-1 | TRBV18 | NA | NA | CASSLMATGEAFF | TGTGCCAGCTCACTGATGGCCACAGGGGAAGCTTTCTTT
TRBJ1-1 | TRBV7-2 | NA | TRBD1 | CASSLSTGVTEAFF | TGTGCCAGCAGCTTATCGACAGGGGTCACTGAAGCTTTCTTT
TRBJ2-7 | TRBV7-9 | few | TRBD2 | CSSSLPGSGRAVSYEQYF | TGTTCCAGCAGCCTGCCGGGCAGCGGGAGGGCCGTCTCCTACGAGCAGTACTTC
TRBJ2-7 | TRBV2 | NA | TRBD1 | CASRRDRGSEQYF | TGTGCCAGCCGGCGGGACAGGGGTAGCGAGCAGTACTTC
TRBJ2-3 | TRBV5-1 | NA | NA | CASSQGLPTDTQYF | TGCGCCAGCAGCCAAGGACTTCCCACAGATACGCAGTATTTT
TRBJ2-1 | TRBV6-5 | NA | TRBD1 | CASSIKQGPIEQFF | TGTGCCAGCAGCATTAAACAGGGGCCCATCGAGCAGTTCTTC
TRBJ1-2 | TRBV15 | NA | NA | CATSRDGRGGEEGYTF | TGTGCCACCAGCAGAGATGGTCGAGGAGGGGAGGAAGGCTACACCTTC
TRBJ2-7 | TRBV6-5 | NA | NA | CASSYRPGIEQYF | TGTGCCAGCAGTTACAGGCCAGGGATCGAGCAGTACTTC
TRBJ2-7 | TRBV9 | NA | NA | CASSVGVGSYEQYF | TGTGCCAGCAGCGTAGGAGTCGGCTCCTACGAGCAGTACTTC
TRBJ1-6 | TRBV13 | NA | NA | CASSLERGGNSPLHF | TGTGCCAGCAGCTTAGAACGGGGAGGTAATTCACCCCTCCACTTT
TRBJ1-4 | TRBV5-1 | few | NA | CASSSRTVTQQGNEKLFF | TGCGCCAGCAGCTCCCGGACAGTAACGCAGCAGGGTAATGAAAAACTGTTTTTT
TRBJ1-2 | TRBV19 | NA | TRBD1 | CASSETARTGNYGYTF | TGTGCCAGTAGTGAAACCGCCCGGACAGGGAACTATGGCTACACCTTC
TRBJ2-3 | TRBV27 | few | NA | CASSLFIPVGGSTDTQYF | TGTGCCAGCAGTTTATTCATACCGGTTGGCGGGAGCACAGATACGCAGTATTTT
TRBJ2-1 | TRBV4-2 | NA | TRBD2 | CASSQDGLAVSYNAQFF | TGTGCCAGCAGCCAAGATGGACTAGCGGTGTCCTACAATGCGCAGTTCTTC
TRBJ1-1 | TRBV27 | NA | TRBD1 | CASSLSRFRRGLRYSTNTEAFF | TGTGCCAGCAGTTTATCCCGTTTTAGAAGGGGGCTAAGATACTCGACTAACACTGAAGCTTTCTTT
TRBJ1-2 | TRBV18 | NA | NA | CASSTIGRGGYTF | TGTGCCAGCTCAACCATAGGGAGGGGTGGCTACACCTTC
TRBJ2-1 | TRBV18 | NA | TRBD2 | CASSPPGTSKNEQFF | TGTGCCAGCTCACCGCCCGGGACTAGCAAGAATGAGCAGTTCTTC
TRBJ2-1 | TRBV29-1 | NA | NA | CSVEVYTNNEQFF | TGCAGCGTTGAAGTGTACACTAACAATGAGCAGTTCTTC
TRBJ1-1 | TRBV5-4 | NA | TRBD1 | CASRPGGAGGEAEAFF | TGTGCCAGCAGACCGGGTGGGGCAGGGGGCGAGGCTGAAGCTTTCTTT
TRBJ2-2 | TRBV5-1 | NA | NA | CASSLVILGELFF | TGCGCCAGCAGCTTGGTTATCCTCGGGGAGCTGTTTTTT
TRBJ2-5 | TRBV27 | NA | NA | CASSRDWQETQYF | TGTGCCAGCAGCCGGGACTGGCAAGAGACCCAGTACTTC
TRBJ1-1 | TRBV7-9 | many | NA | CASSPRGGNTEAFF | TGTGCCAGCAGCCCACGAGGGGGGAACACTGAAGCTTTCTTT
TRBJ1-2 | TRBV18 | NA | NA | CASSPDQGSNYGYTF | TGTGCCAGCTCACCAGACCAGGGCTCCAACTATGGCTACACCTTC
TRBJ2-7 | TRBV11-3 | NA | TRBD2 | CASSSLLAASGRSSYEQYF | TGTGCCAGCAGCTCACTTCTCGCGGCTAGCGGGAGGAGCTCCTACGAGCAGTACTTC
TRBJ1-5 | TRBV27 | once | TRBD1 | CASSFWGQANQPQHF | TGTGCCAGCAGTTTTTGGGGACAGGCCAATCAGCCCCAGCATTTT
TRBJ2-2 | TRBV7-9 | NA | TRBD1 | CASSRQGADTGELFF | TGTGCCAGCAGCCGACAGGGGGCGGACACCGGGGAGCTGTTTTTT